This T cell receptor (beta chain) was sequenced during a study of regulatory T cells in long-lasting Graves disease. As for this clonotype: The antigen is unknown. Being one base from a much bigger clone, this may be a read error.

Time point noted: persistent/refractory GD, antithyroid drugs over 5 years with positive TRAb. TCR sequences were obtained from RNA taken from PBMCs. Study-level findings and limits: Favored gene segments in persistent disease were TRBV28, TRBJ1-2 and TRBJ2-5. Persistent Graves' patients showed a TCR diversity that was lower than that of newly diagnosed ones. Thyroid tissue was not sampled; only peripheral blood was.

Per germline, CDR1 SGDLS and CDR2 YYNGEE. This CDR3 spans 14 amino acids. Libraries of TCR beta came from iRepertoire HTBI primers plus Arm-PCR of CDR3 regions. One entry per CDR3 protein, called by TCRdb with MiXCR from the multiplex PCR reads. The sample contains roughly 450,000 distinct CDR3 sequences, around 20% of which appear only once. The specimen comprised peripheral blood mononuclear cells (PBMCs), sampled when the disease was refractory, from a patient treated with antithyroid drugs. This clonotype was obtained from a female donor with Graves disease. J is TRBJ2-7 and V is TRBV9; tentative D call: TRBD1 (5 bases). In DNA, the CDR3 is TGTGCCAACAGCCTAGGGGCAGGCACCTACGAGCAGTACTTC. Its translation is CANSLGAGTYEQYF.